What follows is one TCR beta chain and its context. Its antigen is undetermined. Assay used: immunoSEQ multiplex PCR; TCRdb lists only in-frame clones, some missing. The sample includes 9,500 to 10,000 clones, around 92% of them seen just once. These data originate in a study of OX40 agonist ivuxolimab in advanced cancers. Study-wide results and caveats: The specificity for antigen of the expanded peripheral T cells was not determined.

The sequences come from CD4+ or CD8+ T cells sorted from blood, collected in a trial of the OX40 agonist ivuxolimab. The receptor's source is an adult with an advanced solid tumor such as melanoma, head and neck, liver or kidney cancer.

The CDR3 DNA reads TGTGCCAGCAGCCCTCTGGTTGGGGCCAACGTCCTGACTTTC. Protein: CASSPLVGANVLTF. This chain connects TRBV14 to TRBJ2-6; D unresolved. The germline CDR1 and CDR2 sequences are SGHDN and FVKESK. The CDR3 spans 14 residues. V gave up 4 bases and J gave up 3 bases, with 7 bases separating them.